Each of the 4 T cell receptor beta chains below was sequenced from the same sample in a study of OX40 agonist ivuxolimab in advanced cancers. TCRdb's copy holds only in-frame clones and misses some; the assay was immunoSEQ multiplex PCR. The table includes 20,000 to 25,000 clones, more than 65% detected once. Sequenced material: CD4+ or CD8+ T cells sorted from blood, taken in a trial of the OX40 agonist ivuxolimab. These receptors all come from an adult with an advanced solid tumor such as melanoma, head and neck, liver or kidney cancer.

This sequence joins TRBV5-4 and TRBJ1-2, with a weak D call TRBD1 (5 bases). The CDR3 runs 15 residues. The ends were cut back, 0 bases at V and 6 bases at J, with 15 bases in the middle. Germline V CDR1 and CDR2: SGHNT, YYREEE (reference sequence). The CDR3 loop reads CASSLVRGGEDGYTF. CDR3 in DNA: TGTGCCAGCAGCTTGGTCCGTGGGGGGGAGGATGGCTACACCTTC.

The CDR3 nucleotides are TGTGCCAGCTCACCACGGATAAGGGAAGATACGCAGTATTTT. Its protein is CASSPRIREDTQYF. This sequence joins TRBV18 and TRBJ2-3; D gene unclear. Trimming took 1 base from V and 5 from J, leaving 10 bases between them. CDR1 and CDR2 from the germline V gene are KGHSH and LQKENI. This CDR3 region has 14 residues.

This clone was detected once. V and J are TRBV19 and TRBJ2-5; 7 bases are shared with TRBD2. This CDR3 contains 15 residues. The germline CDR1 and CDR2 sequences are LNHDA and SQIVND (reference sequence). V was clipped by 7 bases and J by 5 bases; unmatched bases: 13. The CDR3 bases are TGTGCCAGTAAGCCGGGAGGAGGTGGTCGCGAGACCCAGTACTTC. This codes for CASKPGGGGRETQYF.

This clone has more than one count but fewer than ten. The chain joins TRBV7-3 to TRBJ1-6; D ambiguous. Trimming removed 4 bases from V and 9 bases from J, with 7 bases in between. This CDR3 comprises 12 residues. Germline loops: CDR1 SGHTA, CDR2 FQGTGA. The CDR3 region is CASSSDRSPLHF. CDR3 coding DNA: TGTGCCAGCAGCTCCGATCGTTCACCCCTCCACTTT.